These 12 T cell receptor beta chains share one sample of origin, sequenced in a study of neurological immune-mediated disorders. TCRdb re-called the 5' RACE reads through MiXCR, storing one row per CDR3 protein. The sample shows under 50,000 distinct CDR3 sequences, around a tenth of them seen only once. Material: CD4+ T cells from blood. These receptors came from a woman in her thirties with HTLV-1-associated myelopathy (HAM/TSP).

This clonotype has at least ten counts. J is TRBJ1-2 and V is TRBV5-1; D may be TRBD1 (5 bases). In germline, CDR1 is SGHRS, CDR2 YFSETQ. CDR3 size: 15 residues. With 0 bases removed from V and 4 bases from J, the gap between germline ends came to 13 bases. CDR3 DNA: TGCGCCAGCAGCTTGGATGGGACCGTCAGCTATGGCTACACCTTC. This encodes CASSLDGTVSYGYTF. The whole variable domain, remainder taken from reference TRBV5-1 and TRBJ1-2, is KAGVTQTPRYLIKTRGQQVTLSCSPISGHRSVSWYQQTPGQGLQFLFEYFSETQRNKGNFPGRFSGRQFSNSRSEMNVSTLELGDSALYLCASSLDGTVSYGYTFGSGTRLTVV.

The table lists this clonotype with many counts. The chain joins TRBV20-1 to TRBJ1-4, with a possible D match to TRBD1 (5 bases). V lost 3 bases and J 1 base, leaving 6 bases between the germline ends. This CDR3 comprises 13 residues. Germline CDR1 DFQATT, CDR2 SNEGSKA (reference sequence). CDR3 DNA sequence: TGCAGTGCTAGCAGGGTAACTAATGAAAAACTGTTTTTT. It encodes CSASRVTNEKLFF.

About this clonotype itself: Germline and junction disagree at one end, which may indicate a read error. The V and J genes are TRBV20-1 and TRBJ1-6, with TRBD1 matching over 11 bases. The CDR3 extends over 15 amino acids. Germline V gene data show CDR1 as DFQATT and CDR2 as SNEGSKA (reference sequence). The chain's CDR3 is CSAIPGTGGGSPINF. CDR3 nucleotides: TGCAGTGCCATTCCCGGGACAGGGGGTGGCTCACCCATCAACTTT.

This clonotype was counted many times. J is TRBJ1-1 and V is TRBV12-3 or TRBV12-4; D call uncertain. The CDR3 is 11 residues long. Trimming stripped 3 bases from V and 10 bases from J, with 9 bases between. The CDR3: CASSFGLGAFF. The CDR3 DNA reads as TGTGCCAGCAGTTTCGGGCTGGGAGCTTTCTTT.

This clonotype was counted ten times or more. V is TRBV7-9 and J is TRBJ1-1; 10 nucleotides agree with TRBD1. Germline CDR1 reads SEHNR; CDR2 reads FQNEAQ (reference sequence). V shed 5 bases, J shed 2 bases, and the junction held 11 bases outside the gene matches. The CDR3 totals 17 residues. CDR3 loop: CASSPRIGDRGNTEAFF. In nucleotides, the CDR3 is TGTGCCAGCAGCCCTAGGATAGGGGACAGGGGAAACACTGAAGCTTTCTTT.

This clonotype has at least ten counts. The chain uses TRBV5-6 and TRBJ2-1; D is unresolved. Germline V gene lookup returns CDR1 SGHDT and CDR2 YYEEEE. The length of the CDR3 is 13 residues. V gave up 4 bases and J gave up 8 bases, with 13 bases separating them. The CDR3 loop is CASSQTPRDEQFF. The CDR3 DNA is TGTGCCAGCAGCCAGACACCTCGGGATGAGCAGTTCTTC.

This clonotype has ten or more counts. The chain links TRBV5-1 to TRBJ2-3; D uncertain. Looked up from germline, CDR1 is SGHRS and CDR2 is YFSETQ. The V gene lost 4 bases and the J gene lost 5 bases, with 11 bases spanning the gap. CDR3 size: 13 residues. CDR3 residues: CASSPGSGDTQYF. Written as DNA, the CDR3 is TGCGCCAGCAGCCCTGGGTCGGGAGATACGCAGTATTTT.

On this clonotype itself: A much larger clone is a single base away; this may be a read error. This chain links TRBV18 with TRBJ1-1; tentatively, D is TRBD1 (6 bases). The V gene lost 3 bases and the J gene lost 7 bases, with 12 bases spanning the gap. CDR1 is KGHSH and CDR2 is LQKENI in the germline V gene. This CDR3 contains 13 residues. The DNA for the CDR3 is TGTGCCAGCTCACCTGACAGGTCCGGTGAAGCTTTCTTT. Its translation: CASSPDRSGEAFF.

Ten or more counts support this clonotype. This rearrangement joins TRBV4-2 to TRBJ2-6, with D possibly TRBD2 on 6 matching bases. Germline-derived CDR1 and CDR2 are LGHNA and YNFKEQ. Trimming shortened V by 5 bases and J by 3 bases, and 23 bases separated the two germline ends. The CDR3 has 19 residues. CDR3 residues: CASSKGAEGRVGGANVLTF. CDR3 sequence (DNA): TGTGCCAGCAGCAAAGGGGCGGAGGGGAGAGTTGGTGGGGCCAACGTCCTGACTTTC.

In this sample, this clonotype turned up many times. V and J are TRBV5-1 and TRBJ1-3; 7 bases align to TRBD1. Trimming cost V 4 bases and J 4 bases; bases outside gene matches: 11. Germline loops: CDR1 SGHRS, CDR2 YFSETQ. The CDR3 runs 16 residues. In DNA form, the CDR3 reads TGCGCCAGCAGCAAATACAGGGGTTCGTCGGGAAACACCATATATTTT. It yields the protein CASSKYRGSSGNTIYF.

The rearrangement joins TRBV7-2 to TRBJ1-5; weak D call: TRBD1 (5 bases). The V gene lost 1 base and the J gene lost 7 bases, with 14 bases spanning the gap. The germline gives CDR1 SGHTA, CDR2 FQGNSA. The CDR3 runs to 15 residues. The CDR3 nucleotides read TGTGCCAGCAGCTTAGAGCCAGGGCCCGGCCAGCCCCAGCATTTT. Translation: CASSLEPGPGQPQHF.

This clonotype was observed at least ten times. The V and J genes are TRBV19 and TRBJ1-5, with 11 bases matching TRBD1. This CDR3 has 17 residues. The junction had 14 bases not matched to a gene; V was cut back by 7 bases and J by 6 bases. Germline V gene lookup returns CDR1 LNHDA and CDR2 SQIVND (reference sequence). The CDR3 DNA is TGTGCCAGTACCCTGGGACCGGGACAGGGGGTCGGTCAGCCCCAGCATTTT. Protein sequence: CASTLGPGQGVGQPQHF.